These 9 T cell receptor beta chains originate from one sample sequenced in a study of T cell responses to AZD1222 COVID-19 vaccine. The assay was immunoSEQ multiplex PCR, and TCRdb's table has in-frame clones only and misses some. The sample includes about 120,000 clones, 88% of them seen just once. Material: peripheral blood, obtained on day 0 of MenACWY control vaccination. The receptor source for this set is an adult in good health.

For the CDR3, the DNA is TGTGCCAGCAGCCCTGGGGGAACCGAGCAGTACTTC. Translated, it gives CASSPGGTEQYF. J is TRBJ2-7 and V is TRBV11-2; D is perhaps TRBD1 or TRBD2 (5 bases each). Deletions cut 5 bases from V and 6 bases from J, with 11 bases between. The CDR3 has 12 amino acids. The germline V gene has CDR1 SGHAT and CDR2 FQNNGV. Full variable domain (missing parts from reference TRBV11-2 and TRBJ2-7): EAGVAQSPRYKIIEKRQSVAFWCNPISGHATLYWYQQILGQGPKLLIQFQNNGVVDDSQLPKDRFSAERLKGVDSTLKIQPAKLEDSAVYLCASSPGGTEQYFGPGTRLTVT.

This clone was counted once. The CDR3 DNA is TGTGCCAGCAGTTACCCCCTAGCGGGAGTTAAGGTTACGCAGTATTTT. It is translated as CASSYPLAGVKVTQYF. The chain couples TRBV6-5 to TRBJ2-3, with 10 bases aligning to TRBD2. J was trimmed by 8 bases and V by 2 bases; bases with no gene match: 10. CDR3 length equals 16 residues. Germline V gene lookup returns CDR1 MNHEY and CDR2 SVGAGI.

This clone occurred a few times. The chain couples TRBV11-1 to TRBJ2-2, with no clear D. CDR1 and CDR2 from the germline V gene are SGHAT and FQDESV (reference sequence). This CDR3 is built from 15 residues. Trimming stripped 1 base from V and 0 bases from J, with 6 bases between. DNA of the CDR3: TGTGCCAGCAGCTTAGATACAGCGAACACCGGGGAGCTGTTTTTT. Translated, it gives CASSLDTANTGELFF.

The CDR3 loop reads CASSLSSATLVQYF. CDR3 nucleotide sequence: TGTGCCAGCAGCTTGAGTAGTGCGACTTTGGTGCAGTACTTC. The J gene is TRBJ2-7, the V gene TRBV7-9; D gene uncertain. Looked up from germline, CDR1 is SEHNR and CDR2 is FQNEAQ (reference sequence). V lost 3 bases and J lost 9, with 18 bases in between. CDR3 length: 14 amino acids.

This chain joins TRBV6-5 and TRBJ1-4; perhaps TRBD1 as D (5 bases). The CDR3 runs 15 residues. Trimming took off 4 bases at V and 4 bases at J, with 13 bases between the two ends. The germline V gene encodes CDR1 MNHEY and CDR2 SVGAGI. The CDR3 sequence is CASSWGRIGNEKLFF. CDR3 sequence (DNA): TGTGCCAGCAGTTGGGGACGGATCGGTAATGAAAAACTGTTTTTT.

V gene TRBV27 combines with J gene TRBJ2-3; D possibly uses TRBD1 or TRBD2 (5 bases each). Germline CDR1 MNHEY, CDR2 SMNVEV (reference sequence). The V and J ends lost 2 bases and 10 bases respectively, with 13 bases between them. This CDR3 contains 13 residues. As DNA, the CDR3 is TGTGCCAGCAGTTTACTTCCCGGGGCCCCGCAGTATTTT. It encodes CASSLLPGAPQYF.

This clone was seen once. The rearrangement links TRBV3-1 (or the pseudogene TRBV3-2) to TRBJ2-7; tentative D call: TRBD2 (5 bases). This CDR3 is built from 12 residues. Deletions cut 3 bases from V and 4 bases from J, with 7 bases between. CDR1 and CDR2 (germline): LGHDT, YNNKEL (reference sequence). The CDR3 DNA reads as TGTGCCAGCAGCCACGGGGATTACGAGCAGTACTTC. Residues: CASSHGDYEQYF.

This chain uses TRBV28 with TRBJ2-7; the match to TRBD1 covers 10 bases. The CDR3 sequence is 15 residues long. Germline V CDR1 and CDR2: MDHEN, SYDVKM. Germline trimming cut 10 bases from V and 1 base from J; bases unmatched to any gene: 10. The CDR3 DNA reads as TGTGCCACCCAGCAGGTGGGACAGGGGTCCTACGAGCAGTACTTC. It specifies CATQQVGQGSYEQYF.

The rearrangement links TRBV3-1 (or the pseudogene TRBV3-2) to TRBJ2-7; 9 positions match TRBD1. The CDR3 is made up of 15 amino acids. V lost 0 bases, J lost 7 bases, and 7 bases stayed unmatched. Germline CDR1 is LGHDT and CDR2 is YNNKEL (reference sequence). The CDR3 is CASSQDWTGVGEQYF. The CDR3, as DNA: TGTGCCAGCAGCCAAGATTGGACAGGGGTAGGAGAGCAGTACTTC.